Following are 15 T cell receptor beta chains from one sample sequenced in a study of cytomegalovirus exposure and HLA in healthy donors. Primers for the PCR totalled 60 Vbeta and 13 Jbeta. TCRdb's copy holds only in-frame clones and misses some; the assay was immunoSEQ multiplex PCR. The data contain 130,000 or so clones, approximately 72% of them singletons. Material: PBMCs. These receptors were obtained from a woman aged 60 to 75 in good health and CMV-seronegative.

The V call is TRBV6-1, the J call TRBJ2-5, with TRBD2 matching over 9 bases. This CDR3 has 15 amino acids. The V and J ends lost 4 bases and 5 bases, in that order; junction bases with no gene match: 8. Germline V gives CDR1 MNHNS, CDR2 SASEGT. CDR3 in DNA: TGTGCCAGCAGTGCACTAGCGGGTAGAGCGGAGACCCAGTACTTC. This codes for CASSALAGRAETQYF.

In nucleotides, the CDR3 is TGTGCCAGCAGTATAGACAGGTCCTATGACGGACTGTTTTTT. Translated: CASSIDRSYDGLFF. The chain combines TRBV6-1 with TRBJ1-4; possibly TRBD1 for D (6 bases). Germline values: CDR1 MNHNS, CDR2 SASEGT. Trimming stripped 5 bases from V and 13 bases from J, with 20 bases between. This CDR3 is 14 amino acids long.

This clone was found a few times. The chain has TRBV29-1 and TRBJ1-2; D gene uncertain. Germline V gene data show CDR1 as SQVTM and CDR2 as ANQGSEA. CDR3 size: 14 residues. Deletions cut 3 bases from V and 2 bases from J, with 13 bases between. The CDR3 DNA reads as TGCAGCGTTGATGACCGGAGCGTAAACTATGGCTACACCTTC. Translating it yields CSVDDRSVNYGYTF.

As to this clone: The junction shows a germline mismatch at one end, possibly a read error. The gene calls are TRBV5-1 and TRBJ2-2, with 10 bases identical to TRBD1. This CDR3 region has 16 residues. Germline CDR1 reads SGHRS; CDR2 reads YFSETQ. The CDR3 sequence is CATSKGGQGLTGELFF. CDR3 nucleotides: TGCGCCACCAGCAAAGGGGGACAGGGGTTAACCGGGGAGCTGTTTTTT. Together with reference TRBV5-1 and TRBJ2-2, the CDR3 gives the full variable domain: KAGVTQTPRYLIKTRGQQVTLSCSPISGHRSVSWYQQTPGQGLQFLFEYFSETQRNKGNFPGRFSGRQFSNSRSEMNVSTLELGDSALYLCATSKGGQGLTGELFFGEGSRLTVL.

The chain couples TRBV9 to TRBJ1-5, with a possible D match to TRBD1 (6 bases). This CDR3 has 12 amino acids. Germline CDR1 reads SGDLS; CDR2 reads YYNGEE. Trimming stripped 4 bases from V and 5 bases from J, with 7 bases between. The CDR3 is CASSSGDQPQHF. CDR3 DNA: TGTGCCAGCAGCTCAGGGGATCAGCCCCAGCATTTT.

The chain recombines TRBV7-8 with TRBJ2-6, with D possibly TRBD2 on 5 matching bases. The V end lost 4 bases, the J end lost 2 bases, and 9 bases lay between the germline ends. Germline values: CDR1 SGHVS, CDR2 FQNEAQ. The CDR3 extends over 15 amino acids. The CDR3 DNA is TGTGCCAGCAGCTCCGGGGTGGCTGGGGCCAACGTCCTGACTTTC. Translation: CASSSGVAGANVLTF. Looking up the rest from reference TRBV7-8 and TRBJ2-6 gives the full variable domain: GAGVSQSPRYKVAKRGQDVALRCDPISGHVSLFWYQQALGQGPEFLTYFQNEAQLDKSGLPSDRFFAERPEGSVSTLKIQRTQQEDSAVYLCASSSGVAGANVLTFGAGSRLTVL.

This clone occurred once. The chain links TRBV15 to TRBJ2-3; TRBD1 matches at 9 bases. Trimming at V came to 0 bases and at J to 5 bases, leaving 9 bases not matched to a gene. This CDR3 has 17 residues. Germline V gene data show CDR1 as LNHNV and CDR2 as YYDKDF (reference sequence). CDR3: CATSRDGTGQGRDTQYF. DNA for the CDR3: TGTGCCACCAGCAGAGATGGAACGGGACAGGGTAGAGATACGCAGTATTTT.

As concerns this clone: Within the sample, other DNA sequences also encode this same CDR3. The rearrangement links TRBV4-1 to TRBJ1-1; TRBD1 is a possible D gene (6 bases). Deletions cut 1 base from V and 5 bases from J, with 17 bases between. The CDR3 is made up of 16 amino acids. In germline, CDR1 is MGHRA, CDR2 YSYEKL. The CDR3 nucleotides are TGCGCCAGCAGCCAAGTTTTGAGGGGGTCTAGTACTGAAGCTTTCTTT. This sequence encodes CASSQVLRGSSTEAFF.

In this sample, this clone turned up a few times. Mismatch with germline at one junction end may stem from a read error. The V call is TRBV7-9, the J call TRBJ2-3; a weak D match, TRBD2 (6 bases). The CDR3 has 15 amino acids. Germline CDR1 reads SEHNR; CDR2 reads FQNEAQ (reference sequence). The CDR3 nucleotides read TGTTCCAGCAGCTTACGGGAGTACGCCCCAGATACGCAGTATTTT. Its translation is CSSSLREYAPDTQYF.

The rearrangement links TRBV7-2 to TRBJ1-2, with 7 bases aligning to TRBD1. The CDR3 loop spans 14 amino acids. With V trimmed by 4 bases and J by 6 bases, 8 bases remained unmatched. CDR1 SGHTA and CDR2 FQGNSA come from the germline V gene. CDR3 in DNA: TGTGCCAGCAGCTCCCAAGGAGGGGGCGATGGCTACACCTTC. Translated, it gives CASSSQGGGDGYTF.

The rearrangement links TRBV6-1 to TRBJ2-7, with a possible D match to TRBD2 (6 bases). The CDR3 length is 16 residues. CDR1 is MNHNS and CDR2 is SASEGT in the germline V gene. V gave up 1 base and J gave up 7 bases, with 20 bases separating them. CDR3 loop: CASSEVMAVGRGEQYF. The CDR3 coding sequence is TGTGCCAGCAGTGAAGTGATGGCAGTGGGGCGGGGAGAGCAGTACTTC.

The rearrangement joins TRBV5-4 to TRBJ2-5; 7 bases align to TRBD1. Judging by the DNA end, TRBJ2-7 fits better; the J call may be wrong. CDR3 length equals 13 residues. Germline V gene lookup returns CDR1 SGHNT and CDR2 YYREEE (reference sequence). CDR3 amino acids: CASSFVTGNEQYF. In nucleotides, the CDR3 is TGTGCCAGCAGCTTCGTGACAGGGAACGAGCAGTACTTC.

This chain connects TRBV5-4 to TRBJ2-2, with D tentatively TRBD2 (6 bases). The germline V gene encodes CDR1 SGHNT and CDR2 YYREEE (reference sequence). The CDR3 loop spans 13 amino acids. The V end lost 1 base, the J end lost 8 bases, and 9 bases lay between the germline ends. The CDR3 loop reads CASSLPGEGELFF. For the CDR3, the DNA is TGTGCCAGCAGCTTGCCGGGGGAGGGGGAGCTGTTTTTT.

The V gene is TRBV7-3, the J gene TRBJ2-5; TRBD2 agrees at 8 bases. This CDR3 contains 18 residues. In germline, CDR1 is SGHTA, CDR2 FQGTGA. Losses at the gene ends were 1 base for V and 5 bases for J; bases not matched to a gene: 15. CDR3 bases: TGTGCCAGCAGCTTAAAAGGCCGGGGGGGTGCATTAGCGGAGACCCAGTACTTC. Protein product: CASSLKGRGGALAETQYF.

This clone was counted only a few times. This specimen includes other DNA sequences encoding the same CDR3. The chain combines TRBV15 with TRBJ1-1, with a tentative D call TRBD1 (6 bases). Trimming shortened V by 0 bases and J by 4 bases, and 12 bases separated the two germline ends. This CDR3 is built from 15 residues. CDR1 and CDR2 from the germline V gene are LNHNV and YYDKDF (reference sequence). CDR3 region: CATSRDLAGATEAFF. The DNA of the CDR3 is TGTGCCACCAGCAGAGATTTGGCAGGGGCCACTGAAGCTTTCTTT.